Sequencing of this T cell receptor (beta chain) was carried out in a study of early stage breast cancer tumors. Overall study: The ER+/PR+/HER2- tumors included seven or eight ductal and a few lobular carcinomas. Study-level findings and limits: Unsorted bulk genomic DNA sequencing lacked pairing and functional marker data. Tumors had around 2.5-fold higher T cell density than normal breast.

The table came from immunoSEQ multiplex PCR; TCRdb's copy has only in-frame clones and leaves some out. The sample gives about 51,000 clones, around 80% of which show up once; 3.4% is in the top ten. Of note for this clone: Antigen specificity is unknown.

The origin of this receptor is a person aged 40 to 49 with breast cancer. Input material: blood.

CDR3 in DNA: TGTGCCAGCAGTACCTACGGGACTAGCGGATACTACAATGAGCAGTTCTTC. Translating gives CASSTYGTSGYYNEQFF. J is TRBJ2-1 and V is TRBV27, with 11 nucleotides matching TRBD2. After removal of 5 bases from V and 3 bases from J, the junction contained 9 bases not matched to a gene. This CDR3 contains 17 residues. CDR1 and CDR2 from the germline V gene are MNHEY and SMNVEV (reference sequence).